The clone carrying this T cell receptor beta chain was detected once. Its antigen is currently unknown. The data are from a study of cytotoxic CD8 clonotypes in ibrutinib-treated CLL. Turning to the study itself: The average sample held around 280,000 productive templates and more than 80,000 productive rearrangements. Study outcomes and limitations: Shared public clonotypes were rare, and on treatment they either got smaller or stayed the same.

This table comes from immunoSEQ multiplex PCR, and its TCRdb copy is limited to in-frame clones, with some not included. The sample contains 130,000 to 150,000 clones, 79% of which appear only once. Trimming removed 0 bases from V and 4 bases from J; junction bases left unmatched: 1. Germline V gives CDR1 KGHSH, CDR2 LQKENI. The CDR3 has 15 residues. The specimen was PBMCs, collected after 12 months of ibrutinib treatment. This clonotype was obtained from a human donor with chronic lymphocytic leukemia. The genes are TRBV18 and TRBJ2-7, with TRBD2 identical over 12 bases. The DNA of the CDR3 is TGTGCCAGCTCACCACCGACTAGCGGGAGTTACGAGCAGTACTTC. Its protein is CASSPPTSGSYEQYF.